This T cell receptor beta chain originates from a study of response to subunit inactivated influenza vaccine. The study's findings and limits: After each seasonal influenza vaccination, few new T cells are recruited, the authors suggested.

The CDR3 sequence is 15 residues long. V was pared by 1 base and J by 0 bases, with 10 bases between. From germline, CDR1 is MGHRA and CDR2 YSYEKL. Note on this clonotype: Antigen unknown.

Via MiXCR, TCRdb re-called the RT-PCR reads, giving one row per CDR3 protein. The sample yields 530,000 or so distinct CDR3 sequences, approximately 15% seen once. The sequence derives from a man aged 45-65 years who received an inactivated influenza vaccine. J is TRBJ2-7 and V is TRBV4-1; tentatively, D is TRBD2 (5 bases). The material was PBMCs from blood, obtained approximately 12 days after vaccination. The CDR3 sequence is CASSQAGGLSYEQYF. The DNA for the CDR3 is TGCGCCAGCAGCCAAGCGGGCGGGCTCTCCTACGAGCAGTACTTC.